This passage covers 19 T cell receptor beta chains from one sample sequenced in a study of beta chain features in type 1 diabetes. Which antigens these TCRs recognize remains unknown. The investigators reverse transcribed all of the isolated RNA, so they sequenced expressed TCRB transcripts. Produced via immunoSEQ multiplex PCR; TCRdb's table is partial and in-frame only. The sample lists some 170,000 clones; more than 60% were seen once. Findings of the study overall: Patients with Type 1 diabetes showed moderately but significantly shorter TCRB CDR3s in all four CD4+ subsets.

Sample: naive CD4+ T cells from blood. Receptors were obtained from a young man with type 1 diabetes.

This chain connects TRBV5-1 to TRBJ2-1, with a weak D call TRBD1 (5 bases). This CDR3 has 15 amino acids. V gave up 0 bases and J gave up 3 bases, with 10 bases separating them. Germline V lookup: CDR1 SGHRS, CDR2 YFSETQ. DNA for the CDR3: TGCGCCAGCAGCTTGGCCTTCGACAGCTACAATGAGCAGTTCTTC. This sequence encodes CASSLAFDSYNEQFF.

The chain carries TRBV9 and TRBJ2-6; D may be TRBD2 (6 bases). CDR3 length equals 17 residues. Trimming pared 3 bases from V and 0 bases from J, leaving 13 bases between. Looked up from germline, CDR1 is SGDLS and CDR2 is YYNGEE. The CDR3 sequence is CASSAGLATSGANVLTF. The CDR3, as DNA: TGTGCCAGCAGCGCGGGACTCGCGACCTCTGGGGCCAACGTCCTGACTTTC.

This clone was detected a few times. This rearrangement joins TRBV7-2 to TRBJ1-5; 7 bases match TRBD1. Germline CDR1 SGHTA, CDR2 FQGNSA. The CDR3 sequence is 16 residues long. V lost 1 base to trimming and J lost 1 base; unmatched junction nucleotides: 4. CDR3 DNA: TGTGCCAGCAGCTTAGTGGGGACAGAAAGCAATCAGCCCCAGCATTTT. This gives the protein CASSLVGTESNQPQHF.

CDR3 nucleotide sequence: TGCGCCAGCAGCCGCTCCGGGACAGGGCAAGAGACCCAGTACTTC. This gives the protein CASSRSGTGQETQYF. J is TRBJ2-5 and V is TRBV4-3; 9 positions match TRBD1. The V segment lost 4 bases and the J segment 2 bases; nucleotides outside the gene matches: 5. CDR3 length: 15 residues. CDR1 is LGHNA, CDR2 YSLEER, per germline.

The table lists this clone with a count of one. The genes are TRBV14 and TRBJ2-4; no reliable D call. Trimming took 4 bases from V and 0 from J, leaving 10 bases between them. The V gene's germline CDR1 is SGHDN and CDR2 FVKESK. The CDR3 consists of 15 residues. The CDR3 sequence is CASSLSGLAKNIQYF. The CDR3 region has the DNA TGTGCCAGCAGCCTTTCAGGTCTAGCCAAAAACATTCAGTACTTC.

V usage is TRBV11-2 and J usage is TRBJ2-1; TRBD1 is a possible D gene (5 bases). Germline CDR1 is SGHAT and CDR2 is FQNNGV. V gave up 5 bases and J gave up 7 bases, with 12 bases separating them. The CDR3 is 13 residues long. DNA of the CDR3: TGTGCCAGCAGCACACAGGTCCCAAATGAGCAGTTCTTC. Translation gives CASSTQVPNEQFF.

This clone was picked up a small number of times. J is TRBJ1-4 and V is TRBV14; 7 bases match TRBD1. This CDR3 has 15 residues. V was pared by 4 bases and J by 0 bases, with 2 bases of the junction left unmatched. From germline, CDR1 is SGHDN and CDR2 FVKESK. The CDR3: CASSLGQATNEKLFF. The CDR3 region has the DNA TGTGCCAGCAGCCTTGGACAGGCAACTAATGAAAAACTGTTTTTT.

This sequence joins TRBV7-9 and TRBJ1-1; D is perhaps TRBD1 (5 bases). CDR1 is SEHNR and CDR2 is FQNEAQ in the germline V gene (reference sequence). The CDR3 has 14 amino acids. V was shortened by 3 bases and J by 4 bases, with 12 bases between the two germline ends. The CDR3 DNA follows: TGTGCCAGCAGCTTCCAGGGAAGGGTCACTGAAGCTTTCTTT. Translating it yields CASSFQGRVTEAFF.

The chain combines TRBV7-9 with TRBJ2-5, with D possibly TRBD1 on 6 matching bases. The CDR3 runs 15 residues. Germline loops: CDR1 SEHNR, CDR2 FQNEAQ (reference sequence). V lost 5 bases and J lost 4, with 17 bases in between. CDR3 DNA sequence: TGTGCCAGCAGCCCCCCCAGGGGTGGTGGAGAGACCCAGTACTTC. This translates into CASSPPRGGGETQYF.

The V gene is TRBV10-3, the J gene TRBJ2-5, with D possibly TRBD1 on 5 matching bases. Germline CDR1 and CDR2: ENHRY and SYGVKD. Trimming took off 3 bases at V and 0 bases at J, with 11 bases between the two ends. The CDR3 is made up of 15 amino acids. CDR3 nucleotide sequence: TGTGCCATCAGTGATCCGACAGCGTACCAAGAGACCCAGTACTTC. This codes for CAISDPTAYQETQYF.

This chain uses TRBV7-2 with TRBJ1-1; unclear D gene. In germline, CDR1 is SGHTA, CDR2 FQGNSA. There are 14 residues in the CDR3. Trimming cost V 8 bases and J 5 bases, with 18 bases left between them. The CDR3 loop is CASARPRIWTEAFF. The CDR3 nucleotides read TGTGCCAGCGCCCGGCCCCGGATTTGGACTGAAGCTTTCTTT. The whole variable domain, filled in from reference TRBV7-2 and TRBJ1-1, reads GAGVSQSPSNKVTEKGKDVELRCDPISGHTALYWYRQSLGQGLEFLIYFQGNSAPDKSGLPSDRFSAERTGGSVSTLTIQRTQQEDSAVYLCASARPRIWTEAFFGQGTRLTVV.

The rearrangement links TRBV10-3 to TRBJ2-5; 7 nucleotides align to TRBD1. This CDR3 spans 14 amino acids. CDR1 and CDR2 (germline): ENHRY, SYGVKD. The ends lost 6 bases at V and 1 base at J; junction bases unmatched: 5. The CDR3 sequence is CAIRETGIQETQYF. DNA for the CDR3: TGTGCCATCAGGGAGACAGGGATCCAAGAGACCCAGTACTTC.

The chain links TRBV30 to TRBJ2-1; TRBD2 matches 7 bases. Germline V lookup: CDR1 GTSNPN, CDR2 SVGIG (reference sequence). Trimming cost V 2 bases and J 0 bases; bases outside gene matches: 4. The CDR3 sequence is 15 residues long. The CDR3 DNA follows: TGTGCCTGGAGTCCGGGACTAAGCTCCTACAATGAGCAGTTCTTC. The encoded protein is CAWSPGLSSYNEQFF.

The V gene is TRBV29-1, the J gene TRBJ1-2; tentative D call: TRBD1 (5 bases). The CDR3 loop spans 16 amino acids. CDR1 is SQVTM and CDR2 is ANQGSEA in the germline V gene. V was trimmed by 0 bases and J by 2 bases, leaving 16 bases between them. The CDR3 spells CSVEDLFLTENYGYTF. CDR3 DNA sequence: TGCAGCGTTGAAGATCTGTTCCTGACAGAGAACTATGGCTACACCTTC.

The chain is built from TRBV9 and TRBJ2-3, with D uncertain. V was cut by 3 bases and J by 6 bases, with 5 bases left in between. The CDR3 extends over 11 amino acids. Germline V gene lookup returns CDR1 SGDLS and CDR2 YYNGEE. The CDR3: CASSALDTQYF. CDR3 bases: TGTGCCAGCAGCGCTTTGGATACGCAGTATTTT. Together with reference TRBV9 and TRBJ2-3, the CDR3 gives the full variable domain: DSGVTQTPKHLITATGQRVTLRCSPRSGDLSVYWYQQSLDQGLQFLIQYYNGEERAKGNILERFSAQQFPDLHSELNLSSLELGDSALYFCASSALDTQYFGPGTRLTVL.

The V gene is TRBV5-1, the J gene TRBJ1-1, with 7 positions matching TRBD1. With 4 bases clipped from V and 6 bases from J, the junction kept 0 bases outside the gene matches. CDR3 length: 11 amino acids. Germline-derived CDR1 and CDR2 are SGHRS and YFSETQ. In DNA form, the CDR3 reads TGCGCCAGCAGCCAGGGGGCTGAAGCTTTCTTT. Protein: CASSQGAEAFF.

The chain couples TRBV5-1 to TRBJ2-1; no clear D. There are 15 residues in the CDR3. Per germline, CDR1 SGHRS and CDR2 YFSETQ. V lost 0 bases and J 0 bases, leaving 7 bases between the germline ends. CDR3 amino acids: CASSLEASSYNEQFF. In DNA form, the CDR3 reads TGCGCCAGCAGCTTGGAGGCTTCCTCCTACAATGAGCAGTTCTTC.

The chain couples TRBV6-5 to TRBJ1-6; 9 nucleotides line up with TRBD1. Losses at the gene ends were 2 bases for V and 9 bases for J; bases not matched to a gene: 5. Germline CDR1 reads MNHEY; CDR2 reads SVGAGI. The CDR3 extends over 15 amino acids. CDR3 sequence: CASSYRGTGPSPLHF. CDR3 in DNA: TGTGCCAGCAGTTACCGTGGGACAGGGCCTTCACCCCTCCACTTT.

As regards this clone: This specimen includes other DNA sequences encoding the same CDR3. This chain uses TRBV30 with TRBJ2-7; D gene uncertain. The V end was cut by 4 bases, the J end by 4 bases, with 11 bases between. Germline CDR1 reads GTSNPN; CDR2 reads SVGIG (reference sequence). CDR3 length equals 12 residues. The CDR3 DNA sequence: TGTGCCTGGACCACCTCGGGTTACGAGCAGTACTTC. This codes for CAWTTSGYEQYF.